This T cell receptor beta chain was recovered during a study of OX40 agonist ivuxolimab in advanced cancers. As for the study in general: Previous treatment with anti-PD-1, anti-PD-L1 or anti-CTLA-4 therapy was allowed; about 44% had received some.

Sequenced by immunoSEQ multiplex PCR; TCRdb stores in-frame clones only, minus some. The sample has more than 45,000 clones, about 80% seen once. Blood samples were obtained at baseline, cycle 4 day 1, and cycle 7 day 1. In germline, CDR1 is SGHRS, CDR2 YFSETQ. The CDR3 totals 15 residues. V lost 3 bases to trimming and J lost 0 bases, with 7 bases between them. Comments on this clone: Its target is unknown.

Findings and limits, study-wide: CD4+ and CD8+ blood T cells expanded clonally by week 6 at 0.1 to 3.0 mg/kg.

Sample: CD4+ or CD8+ T cells sorted from blood, taken in a trial of the OX40 agonist ivuxolimab. V usage is TRBV5-1 and J usage is TRBJ2-6, with D tentatively TRBD1 (5 bases). This sequence originates from an adult with an advanced solid tumor such as melanoma, head and neck, liver or kidney cancer. The CDR3 is CASSYDSSGANVLTF. The CDR3 DNA follows: TGCGCCAGCAGCTACGACAGCTCTGGGGCCAACGTCCTGACTTTC.